These T cell receptor beta chains were read from a single sample in a study of blood T cell repertoires in COVID-19. The data were produced by immunoSEQ multiplex PCR, yet TCRdb's version contains in-frame clones alone and is incomplete. The sample contains roughly 330,000 clones, 89% of which appear only once. The source material was peripheral blood. These receptors all come from a man younger than 35 who had recovered from COVID-19. Each CDR3 is given with its conserved first and last residue. Fields, in order: CDR3 protein, J gene, clone size, V gene. A clone size is listed for some rows: how often the clone was seen (once, few, many), or a class if it is expanded.

CASTEESGPGFKAFF TRBJ1-1 . TRBV6-5
CASSLDYTDTQYF TRBJ2-3 . TRBV5-6
CASSVGDRVDTIYF TRBJ1-3 . TRBV9
CASSRRGGSSYNEQFF TRBJ2-1 . TRBV3-1/TRBV3-2
CASSLRGNGNEQFF TRBJ2-1 . TRBV7-3
CASSLATGGEQYF TRBJ2-7 . TRBV11-3
CASSLRRTEAFF TRBJ1-1 . TRBV6-2/TRBV6-3
CASSLDGQPQHF TRBJ1-5 once TRBV5-4
CASSYTQTMETEAFF TRBJ1-1 . TRBV6-5
CAWGSQGWGSGEKLFF TRBJ1-4 . TRBV30
CASSPYGQGSYEQYF TRBJ2-7 . TRBV18
CASSPGLAGPGEQYF TRBJ2-7 . TRBV7-8
CASSFFDRDERKLFF TRBJ1-4 . TRBV5-4
CASSGGRISTDTQYF TRBJ2-3 . TRBV19
CASSLRGEAFF TRBJ1-1 . TRBV12-3/TRBV12-4
CASTSLPVTGDGYTF TRBJ1-2 once TRBV6-5
CASSPSQGGGQPQHF TRBJ1-5 . TRBV6-5
CATSRAPPGLAGESDTQYF TRBJ2-3 once TRBV15
CAWSRRVVTEAFF TRBJ1-1 . TRBV30
CASQPTSGYEQYF TRBJ2-7 . TRBV10-1
CASSFLGTREAFF TRBJ1-1 once TRBV5-1
CASSPRTVTEAFF TRBJ1-1 . TRBV7-6